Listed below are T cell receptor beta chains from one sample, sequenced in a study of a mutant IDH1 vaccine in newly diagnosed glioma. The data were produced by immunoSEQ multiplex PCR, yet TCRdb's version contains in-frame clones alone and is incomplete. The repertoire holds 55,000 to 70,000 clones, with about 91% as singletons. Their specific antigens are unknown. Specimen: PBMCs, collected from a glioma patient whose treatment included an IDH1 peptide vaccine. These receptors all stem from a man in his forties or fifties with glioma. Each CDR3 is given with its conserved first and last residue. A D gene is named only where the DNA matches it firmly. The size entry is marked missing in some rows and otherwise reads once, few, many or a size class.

CDR3: CASSWGLLSGTEAFF; DNA: TGTGCCAGCAGCTGGGGGCTTTTAAGCGGCACTGAAGCTTTCTTT; length: 15; V: TRBV5-4; D: NA; size: NA; J: TRBJ1-1
CDR3: CASSTGQDPGGNQPQHF; DNA: TGTGCCAGTAGTACCGGACAGGACCCCGGGGGCAATCAGCCCCAGCATTTT; length: 17; V: TRBV19; D: TRBD1; size: NA; J: TRBJ1-5
CDR3: CASSLVALTNYGYTF; DNA: TGCGCCAGCAGCTTGGTGGCTTTGACCAACTATGGCTACACCTTC; length: 15; V: TRBV5-1; D: NA; size: once; J: TRBJ1-2
CDR3: CASSLWQGAGNEQFF; DNA: TGTGCCAGCAGTTTGTGGCAGGGGGCGGGGAATGAGCAGTTCTTC; length: 15; V: TRBV27; D: TRBD1; size: NA; J: TRBJ2-1
CDR3: CASGRPNQPQHF; DNA: TGTGCCAGTGGACGGCCCAATCAGCCCCAGCATTTT; length: 12; V: TRBV27; D: NA; size: NA; J: TRBJ1-5
CDR3: CASSIGRDTDTQYF; DNA: TGTGCCAGTAGTATAGGGAGGGATACAGATACGCAGTATTTT; length: 14; V: TRBV19; D: NA; size: NA; J: TRBJ2-3
CDR3: CASSLKGRKNEKLFF; DNA: TGTGCCAGCAGCTTGAAGGGGCGAAAAAATGAAAAACTGTTTTTT; length: 15; V: TRBV5-4; D: NA; size: NA; J: TRBJ1-4
CDR3: CASSKVAGSTDTQYF; DNA: TGTGCCAGCAGCAAAGTGGCAGGGAGCACAGATACGCAGTATTTT; length: 15; V: TRBV21-1; D: NA; size: NA; J: TRBJ2-3
CDR3: CASSRTGYYEQYF; DNA: TGTGCCAGCAGTCGGACAGGCTACTACGAGCAGTACTTC; length: 13; V: TRBV2; D: TRBD1; size: NA; J: TRBJ2-7
CDR3: CASSQDDISNQPQHF; DNA: TGCGCCAGCAGCCAAGATGACATAAGCAATCAGCCCCAGCATTTT; length: 15; V: TRBV4-3; D: NA; size: NA; J: TRBJ1-5
CDR3: CASSLSSGGQETQYF; DNA: TGTGCCAGCAGCTTGAGTAGCGGGGGTCAAGAGACCCAGTACTTC; length: 15; V: TRBV5-4; D: TRBD2; size: NA; J: TRBJ2-5
CDR3: CSVGRGGIGNTEAFF; DNA: TGCAGCGTGGGTCGGGGGGGCATTGGGAACACTGAAGCTTTCTTT; length: 15; V: TRBV29-1; D: NA; size: NA; J: TRBJ1-1
CDR3: CASSLVGASYNEQFF; DNA: TGTGCCAGCAGCTTAGTAGGGGCTTCGTACAATGAGCAGTTCTTC; length: 15; V: TRBV7-6; D: NA; size: few; J: TRBJ2-1
CDR3: CASSLDVYGYTF; DNA: TGCGCCAGCAGCTTGGACGTCTATGGCTACACCTTC; length: 12; V: TRBV5-1; D: NA; size: NA; J: TRBJ1-2
CDR3: CASSLLGGKEQPQHF; DNA: TGCGCCAGCAGCCTTCTGGGGGGCAAGGAGCAGCCCCAGCATTTT; length: 15; V: TRBV5-1; D: NA; size: NA; J: TRBJ1-5
CDR3: CASSQDSSWTNTEAFF; DNA: TGCGCCAGCAGCCAAGATTCGAGTTGGACGAACACTGAAGCTTTCTTT; length: 16; V: TRBV4-3; D: NA; size: NA; J: TRBJ1-1
CDR3: CASSLDGSPSYEQYF; DNA: TGTGCCAGCAGTTTAGACGGGAGTCCTTCCTACGAGCAGTACTTC; length: 15; V: TRBV27; D: NA; size: NA; J: TRBJ2-7
CDR3: CASSGRHNEQFF; DNA: TGCGCCAGCAGCGGACGGCACAATGAGCAGTTCTTC; length: 12; V: TRBV5-1; D: NA; size: few; J: TRBJ2-1
CDR3: CASSGGTGGARIQPQHF; DNA: TGTGCCAGCAGTGGGGGGACAGGGGGCGCGAGGATTCAGCCCCAGCATTTT; length: 17; V: TRBV2; D: TRBD1; size: NA; J: TRBJ1-5
CDR3: CASSPRQGYTGELFF; DNA: TGTGCCAGCAGCCCACGACAGGGGTACACCGGGGAGCTGTTTTTT; length: 15; V: TRBV7-2; D: TRBD1; size: NA; J: TRBJ2-2
CDR3: CASSRTYNEQFF; DNA: TGTGCCAGCAGTCGTACCTACAATGAGCAGTTCTTC; length: 12; V: TRBV11-3; D: NA; size: NA; J: TRBJ2-1
CDR3: CASSGWRANTGELFF; DNA: TGTGCCAGCAGCGGATGGCGGGCGAACACCGGGGAGCTGTTTTTT; length: 15; V: TRBV7-9; D: NA; size: NA; J: TRBJ2-2
CDR3: CASSIGEGPRAFF; DNA: TGTGCCAGTAGTATTGGGGAGGGCCCTAGGGCTTTCTTT; length: 13; V: TRBV19; D: NA; size: NA; J: TRBJ1-1
CDR3: CASSQAPGQGGRTLHF; DNA: TGTGCCAGCAGCCAAGCACCGGGACAGGGCGGGAGAACCCTCCACTTT; length: 16; V: TRBV5-4; D: TRBD1; size: NA; J: TRBJ1-6
CDR3: CASSTTSSYNEQFF; DNA: TGTGCCAGTAGTACGACGAGCTCCTACAATGAGCAGTTCTTC; length: 14; V: TRBV19; D: NA; size: once; J: TRBJ2-1
CDR3: CASTHGEGNTEAFF; DNA: TGTGCCAGCACCCACGGGGAGGGGAACACTGAAGCTTTCTTT; length: 14; V: TRBV6-1; D: NA; size: NA; J: TRBJ1-1
CDR3: CASSPQTGQGANQPQHF; DNA: TGTGCCAGCAGTCCCCAAACGGGACAGGGGGCTAATCAGCCCCAGCATTTT; length: 17; V: TRBV28; D: TRBD1; size: once; J: TRBJ1-5
CDR3: CASSPRQGANYGYTF; DNA: TGTGCCAGTAGTCCGAGACAGGGGGCTAACTATGGCTACACCTTC; length: 15; V: TRBV19; D: TRBD1; size: few; J: TRBJ1-2
CDR3: CASSLARGLAGGGTSYNEQFF; DNA: TGCGCCAGCAGCCTAGCAAGGGGACTAGCGGGAGGAGGGACTTCCTACAATGAGCAGTTCTTC; length: 21; V: TRBV4-1; D: TRBD2; size: once; J: TRBJ2-1
CDR3: CASSPGGTVSLGTEAFF; DNA: TGTGCCAGCTCACCTGGCGGGACGGTAAGCCTTGGGACTGAAGCTTTCTTT; length: 17; V: TRBV18; D: NA; size: NA; J: TRBJ1-1
CDR3: CASLLTGKGQQYF; DNA: TGTGCCAGCCTTTTGACGGGGAAGGGCCAGCAGTACTTC; length: 13; V: TRBV6-6; D: NA; size: NA; J: TRBJ2-5
CDR3: CASSPGTGQPQHF; DNA: TGTGCCAGCTCACCCGGTACGGGTCAGCCCCAGCATTTT; length: 13; V: TRBV18; D: NA; size: NA; J: TRBJ1-5
CDR3: CASSWQTGDYEQYF; DNA: TGTGCCAGCAGCTGGCAGACAGGGGACTACGAGCAGTACTTC; length: 14; V: TRBV7-2; D: TRBD1; size: NA; J: TRBJ2-7
CDR3: CASSENGLAVSF; DNA: TGTGCCAGCAGTGAAAACGGCCTTGCAGTCTCCTTC; length: 12; V: TRBV2; D: NA; size: NA; J: TRBJ1-2
CDR3: CASSLGQGAHGELFF; DNA: TGCGCCAGCAGCTTGGGCCAGGGGGCGCACGGGGAGCTGTTTTTT; length: 15; V: TRBV5-1; D: TRBD1; size: NA; J: TRBJ2-2
CDR3: CAVSRSNEKLFF; DNA: TGTGCCGTCTCCCGCAGTAATGAAAAACTGTTTTTT; length: 12; V: TRBV28; D: NA; size: NA; J: TRBJ1-4
CDR3: CASGQGVYEQYF; DNA: TGTGCCAGCGGACAGGGGGTATACGAGCAGTACTTC; length: 12; V: TRBV19; D: TRBD1; size: once; J: TRBJ2-7
CDR3: CASSPRDPGSVGELFF; DNA: TGTGCCAGCAGCCCCCGGGACCCCGGGTCGGTCGGGGAGCTGTTTTTT; length: 16; V: TRBV5-4; D: NA; size: NA; J: TRBJ2-2
CDR3: CASTRTSGRSNEQFF; DNA: TGTGCCAGCACCCGAACTAGCGGGAGATCGAATGAGCAGTTCTTC; length: 15; V: TRBV5-4; D: TRBD2; size: NA; J: TRBJ2-1
CDR3: CASSQDTRNTIYF; DNA: TGCGCCAGCAGCCAAGATACCAGAAACACCATATATTTT; length: 13; V: TRBV4-1; D: NA; size: once; J: TRBJ1-3
CDR3: CASSPALLNYGYTF; DNA: TGTGCCAGCAGCCCCGCCCTCCTTAACTATGGCTACACCTTC; length: 14; V: TRBV7-8; D: NA; size: NA; J: TRBJ1-2
CDR3: CASSLGRNSDTQYF; DNA: TGTGCCAGCAGCTTAGGTCGGAATTCAGATACGCAGTATTTT; length: 14; V: TRBV11-2; D: NA; size: few; J: TRBJ2-3
CDR3: CATSRDLADNEQFF; DNA: TGTGCCACCAGCAGAGATCTAGCCGACAATGAGCAGTTCTTC; length: 14; V: TRBV15; D: NA; size: NA; J: TRBJ2-1
CDR3: CASSLVASGSQGEQYF; DNA: TGTGCCAGCAGCTTAGTCGCTAGCGGGAGTCAGGGCGAGCAGTACTTC; length: 16; V: TRBV7-6; D: TRBD2; size: NA; J: TRBJ2-7
CDR3: CSAAPYNEQFF; DNA: TGCAGTGCGGCCCCTTACAATGAGCAGTTCTTC; length: 11; V: TRBV20-1; D: NA; size: NA; J: TRBJ2-1
CDR3: CASSPPGSLPGQGAGETQYF; DNA: TGTGCCAGCTCACCACCGGGAAGCTTACCGGGACAGGGGGCTGGGGAGACCCAGTACTTC; length: 20; V: TRBV18; D: TRBD1; size: NA; J: TRBJ2-5
CDR3: CASRRGQETQYF; DNA: TGTGCCAGCAGGCGGGGTCAAGAGACCCAGTACTTC; length: 12; V: TRBV2; D: NA; size: once; J: TRBJ2-5
CDR3: CAWSVSGAAGDTQYF; DNA: TGTGCCTGGAGTGTAAGCGGGGCTGCCGGAGATACGCAGTATTTT; length: 15; V: TRBV30; D: TRBD2; size: few; J: TRBJ2-3
CDR3: CATSRSRTGDNEQFF; DNA: TGTGCCACCAGCAGATCTAGGACAGGGGACAATGAGCAGTTCTTC; length: 15; V: TRBV15; D: TRBD1; size: NA; J: TRBJ2-1
CDR3: CASSMKGAGGQPQHF; DNA: TGTGCCAGTAGTATGAAGGGGGCCGGCGGTCAGCCCCAGCATTTT; length: 15; V: TRBV19; D: TRBD1; size: NA; J: TRBJ1-5
CDR3: CASSGLTWDEQYF; DNA: TGTGCCAGTTCCGGGCTCACCTGGGACGAGCAGTACTTC; length: 13; V: TRBV28; D: NA; size: once; J: TRBJ2-7
CDR3: CASSPTGRVADTQYF; DNA: TGTGCCAGCAGCCCGACGGGGAGGGTAGCAGATACGCAGTATTTT; length: 15; V: TRBV7-9; D: TRBD2; size: NA; J: TRBJ2-3
CDR3: CASSGFNYGYTF; DNA: TGTGCCAGCTCGGGGTTTAACTATGGCTACACCTTC; length: 12; V: TRBV19; D: NA; size: NA; J: TRBJ1-2
CDR3: CAISGTSGSYNEQFF; DNA: TGTGCCATCAGTGGGACTAGCGGCTCCTACAATGAGCAGTTCTTC; length: 15; V: TRBV10-3; D: TRBD2; size: NA; J: TRBJ2-1
CDR3: CASGWGLAGGSYTQYF; DNA: TGTGCTAGTGGCTGGGGGCTAGCGGGAGGCTCCTATACGCAGTATTTT; length: 16; V: TRBV12-5; D: TRBD2; size: NA; J: TRBJ2-3